This T cell receptor beta chain was sequenced during a study of cytomegalovirus exposure and HLA in healthy donors. This CDR3 is 16 amino acids long. Germline loops: CDR1 LGHNA, CDR2 YNFKEQ. J lost 3 bases, V lost 3 bases, and 8 bases had no gene match. In the PCR, 60 Vbeta and 13 Jbeta primers were used. The table came from immunoSEQ multiplex PCR; TCRdb's copy has only in-frame clones and leaves some out. This table has 90,000 to 120,000 clones, 73% appearing once. About this clone: The CDR3 carries no conserved terminal phenylalanine or tryptophan, so it likely arises from a read error.

This chain links TRBV4-2 with TRBJ2-7; 10 bases align to TRBD1. The source of this sequence is a man younger than 45 in good health and CMV-seronegative. The sequencing input was PBMCs. Here the CDR3 reads CASSQTSGTGDYEQYS. Written as DNA, the CDR3 is TGTGCCAGCAGCCAGACCTCCGGGACAGGGGACTACGAGCAGTACTCC.